Listed below are T cell receptor beta chains from one sample, sequenced in a study of T cell changes during pregnancy in multiple sclerosis. TCRdb's table, derived via immunoSEQ multiplex PCR, lists solely in-frame clones and lacks some. In the table there are 80,000 to 100,000 clones, 91% of which are singletons. The material was peripheral blood, obtained after pregnancy. All receptors come from a female donor in good health, enrolled as a control in a pregnancy study. Each CDR3 is given with its conserved first and last residue. The D gene is left open where the match is weak. Some rows have no size entry. The others give once, few or many, or a class for an expanded clone.

TRBD1	TRBV4-3	.	TRBJ2-7	CASSQELQTPTGAYEQYF	TGCGCCAGCAGCCAAGAACTCCAGACACCAACAGGGGCCTACGAGCAGTACTTC
.	TRBV7-6	.	TRBJ2-2	CASSYRTNTGELFF	TGTGCCAGCAGCTACAGGACGAACACCGGGGAGCTGTTTTTT
TRBD1	TRBV9	.	TRBJ2-1	CASGQGIEQFF	TGTGCCAGCGGACAGGGGATTGAGCAGTTCTTC
TRBD1	TRBV5-4	.	TRBJ1-4	CASSWAPGTDEKLFF	TGTGCCAGCAGCTGGGCCCCTGGGACAGACGAAAAACTGTTTTTT
.	TRBV13	once	TRBJ2-3	CASSQIQGGSTDTQYF	TGTGCCAGCAGCCAAATTCAGGGAGGTAGCACAGATACGCAGTATTTT
TRBD1	TRBV6-5	.	TRBJ1-3	CASSSGQGGTGNTIYF	TGTGCCAGCAGTTCAGGACAGGGTGGAACTGGAAACACCATATATTTT
.	TRBV28	.	TRBJ2-7	CASSTPRAYEQYF	TGTGCCAGCAGCACCCCTCGGGCCTACGAGCAGTACTTC
.	TRBV6-5	.	TRBJ2-2	CASSYDQGLGELFF	TGTGCCAGCAGTTACGATCAGGGGCTAGGGGAGCTGTTTTTT
.	TRBV11-2	.	TRBJ2-2	CASSPMGQANTGELFF	TGTGCCAGCAGCCCGATGGGGCAGGCGAACACCGGGGAGCTGTTTTTT
TRBD1	TRBV10-3	.	TRBJ1-2	CAISESGQGGNYGYTF	TGTGCCATCAGTGAGTCGGGCCAGGGGGGAAACTATGGCTACACCTTC
TRBD1	TRBV30	.	TRBJ1-1	CAWSPRTGTEAFF	TGTGCCTGGAGTCCCCGGACAGGGACTGAAGCTTTCTTT
.	TRBV6-1	.	TRBJ1-6	CASSDDSFYSPLHF	TGTGCCAGCAGTGACGACAGCTTTTATTCACCCCTCCACTTT
.	TRBV14	.	TRBJ2-3	CASSQVGRGTTDTQYF	TGTGCCAGCAGCCAAGTGGGCAGGGGAACGACAGATACGCAGTATTTT
TRBD1	TRBV4-3	.	TRBJ1-4	CASSPGQANNEKLFF	TGCGCCAGCAGCCCGGGACAGGCAAATAATGAAAAACTGTTTTTT
.	TRBV4-3	.	TRBJ2-1	CASSQGRSTYNEQFF	TGCGCCAGCAGCCAAGGCCGCTCTACGTACAATGAGCAGTTCTTC
.	TRBV7-9	once	TRBJ1-1	CASSPPGEAFF	TGTGCCAGCAGCCCTCCGGGAGAAGCTTTCTTT
.	TRBV4-2	.	TRBJ1-2	CASSQGETLGYTF	TGTGCCAGCAGCCAAGGGGAGACTTTGGGCTACACCTTC
TRBD2	TRBV2	.	TRBJ2-5	CAGAAGGETQYF	TGTGCTGGGGCAGCGGGGGGAGAGACCCAGTACTTC
.	TRBV6-1	.	TRBJ2-1	CASMVSGSYNEQFF	TGTGCCAGCATGGTTAGCGGCTCCTACAATGAGCAGTTCTTC
TRBD1	TRBV4-2	.	TRBJ1-2	CASSSQGVGYGYTF	TGTGCCAGCAGCAGTCAGGGGGTTGGCTATGGCTACACCTTC
TRBD2	TRBV4-1	.	TRBJ2-2	CASSQSGTSGGNTGELFF	TGCGCCAGCAGCCAATCCGGGACTAGCGGGGGGAACACCGGGGAGCTGTTTTTT
TRBD1	TRBV6-4	.	TRBJ1-5	CASRKTGGNQPQHF	TGTGCCAGCAGGAAGACAGGGGGGAATCAGCCCCAGCATTTT